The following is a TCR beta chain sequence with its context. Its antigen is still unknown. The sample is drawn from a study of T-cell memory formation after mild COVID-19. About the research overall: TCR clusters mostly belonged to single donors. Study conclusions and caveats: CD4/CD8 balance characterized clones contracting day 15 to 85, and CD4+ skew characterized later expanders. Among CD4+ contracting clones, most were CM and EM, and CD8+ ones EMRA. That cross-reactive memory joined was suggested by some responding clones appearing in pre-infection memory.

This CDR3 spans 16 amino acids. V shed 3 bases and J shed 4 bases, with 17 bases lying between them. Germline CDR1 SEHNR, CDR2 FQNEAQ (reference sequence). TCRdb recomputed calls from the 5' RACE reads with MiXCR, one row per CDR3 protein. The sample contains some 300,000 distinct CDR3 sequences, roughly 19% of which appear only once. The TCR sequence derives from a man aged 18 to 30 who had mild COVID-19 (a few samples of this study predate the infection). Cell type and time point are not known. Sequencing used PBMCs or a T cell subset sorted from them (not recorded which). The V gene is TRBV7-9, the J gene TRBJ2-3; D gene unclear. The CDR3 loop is CASSFPGLRGPDTQYF. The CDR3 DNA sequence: TGTGCCAGCAGCTTTCCCGGCCTCAGAGGTCCAGATACGCAGTATTTT.